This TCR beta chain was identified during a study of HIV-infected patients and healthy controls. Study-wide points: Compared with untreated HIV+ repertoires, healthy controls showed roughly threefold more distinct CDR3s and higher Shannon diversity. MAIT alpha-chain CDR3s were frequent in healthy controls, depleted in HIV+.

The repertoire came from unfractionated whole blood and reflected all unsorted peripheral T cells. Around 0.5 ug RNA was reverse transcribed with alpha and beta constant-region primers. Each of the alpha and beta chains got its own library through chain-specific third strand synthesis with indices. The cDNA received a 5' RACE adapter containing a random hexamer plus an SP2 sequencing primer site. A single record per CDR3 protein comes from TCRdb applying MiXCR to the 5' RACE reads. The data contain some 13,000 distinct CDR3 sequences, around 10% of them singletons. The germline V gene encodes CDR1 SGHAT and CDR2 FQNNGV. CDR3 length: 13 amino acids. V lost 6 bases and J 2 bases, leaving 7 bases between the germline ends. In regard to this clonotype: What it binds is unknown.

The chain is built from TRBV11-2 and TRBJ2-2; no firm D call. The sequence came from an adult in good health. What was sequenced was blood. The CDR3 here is CASRWSNTGELFF. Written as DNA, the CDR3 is TGTGCCAGCAGGTGGAGTAACACCGGGGAGCTGTTTTTT. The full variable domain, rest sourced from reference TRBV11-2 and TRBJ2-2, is EAGVAQSPRYKIIEKRQSVAFWCNPISGHATLYWYQQILGQGPKLLIQFQNNGVVDDSQLPKDRFSAERLKGVDSTLKIQPAKLEDSAVYLCASRWSNTGELFFGEGSRLTVL.